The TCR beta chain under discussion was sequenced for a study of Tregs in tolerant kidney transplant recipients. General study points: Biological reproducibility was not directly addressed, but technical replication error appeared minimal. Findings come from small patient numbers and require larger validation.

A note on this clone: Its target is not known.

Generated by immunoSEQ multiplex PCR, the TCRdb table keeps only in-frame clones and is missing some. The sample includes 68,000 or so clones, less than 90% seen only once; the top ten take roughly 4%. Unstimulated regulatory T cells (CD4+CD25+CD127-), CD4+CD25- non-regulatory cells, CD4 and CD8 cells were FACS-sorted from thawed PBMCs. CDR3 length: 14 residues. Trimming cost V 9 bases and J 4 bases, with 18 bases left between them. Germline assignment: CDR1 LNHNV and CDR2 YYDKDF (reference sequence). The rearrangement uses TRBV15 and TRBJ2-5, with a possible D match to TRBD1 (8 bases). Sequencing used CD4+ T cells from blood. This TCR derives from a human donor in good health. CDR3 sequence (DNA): TGTGCCACGAGTCACAGGGGGGGCGGAGAGACCCAGTACTTC. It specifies CATSHRGGGETQYF.